The present TCR beta chain was sequenced within a study of T and B cells in COVID-19 patients. The CDR3 runs 12 residues. Looked up from germline, CDR1 is LGHNA and CDR2 is YNFKEQ. Trimming removed 0 bases at V and 4 bases at J, with 4 bases between. Blood genomic DNA input for TRB amplification was about 240-550 ng. TRB rearrangements were amplified by multiplex PCR with BIOMED2 TRB-A/B primers. TCRdb reprocessed the multiplex PCR reads with MiXCR, giving one entry per CDR3 protein. The sample holds roughly 27,000 distinct CDR3 sequences, 32% seen once. This TCR derives from a human donor who had recovered from COVID-19. The source material was blood. J is TRBJ2-7 and V is TRBV4-2; D not resolved. CDR3 region: CASSQDRYEQYF. The CDR3 DNA sequence: TGTGCCAGCAGCCAAGATAGGTACGAGCAGTACTTC.